This TCR beta chain was obtained from a study of blood T cell repertoires in COVID-19. Across the study: Samples taken during acute and convalescent COVID-19 were collected in the United States, Italy and Spain.

Some clones are missing from TCRdb's copy, which holds only in-frame ones; the method was immunoSEQ multiplex PCR. Of tens of thousands of clones listed, 81% are singletons. Those enrolled in Seattle joined during active infection and were followed longitudinally afterward. CDR1 is SGHAT and CDR2 is FQNNGV in the germline V gene. The CDR3 extends over 19 amino acids. Trimming at V came to 5 bases and at J to 0 bases, leaving 12 bases not matched to a gene. This chain links TRBV11-2 with TRBJ2-6; TRBD1 agrees at 8 bases. The sequenced material came from peripheral blood. The source is a woman between 70 and 85 years old with COVID-19, enrolled during active disease. CDR3 in amino acids: CASSPLTGGITSGANVLTF. DNA of the CDR3: TGTGCCAGCAGCCCACTAACAGGGGGGATAACCTCTGGGGCCAACGTCCTGACTTTC. The variable domain in full, completed from reference TRBV11-2 and TRBJ2-6, reads EAGVAQSPRYKIIEKRQSVAFWCNPISGHATLYWYQQILGQGPKLLIQFQNNGVVDDSQLPKDRFSAERLKGVDSTLKIQPAKLEDSAVYLCASSPLTGGITSGANVLTFGAGSRLTVL.